This entry describes one TCR beta chain. This clonotype was picked up many times. Its antigen is currently not known. No base-level quality is on record; no much larger clone is a single base apart. This entry is derived from a study of T-cell reconstitution after alpha-beta-depleted transplantation in children (dated by TCRdb to between 2015 and 2016). Regarding the research as a whole: Using TCR repertoire profiling, the study followed T-cell immune reconstitution in a quantitative way in children after TCRalphabeta/CD19-depleted allogeneic hematopoietic cell transplantation. Results and caveats for the whole study, not just this receptor: The apparently early alphabetaT-cell count recovery about two months after transplant was reportedly dependent on only several hundred rapidly expanded clones derived from non-depleted graft cells. The high TCRbeta diversity at day 60 in some patients was ascribed to recipient T cells and intrathymic progenitors that had survived conditioning. Hyperexpanded clone frequencies declined over subsequent months; after one year, T-cell counts and TCRbeta diversity were mostly attributed to newly produced T cells.

Interpreted using the paper, the treatment or condition label stands for: allogeneic hematopoietic cell transplantation with graft depleted of TCRalphabeta T cells and CD19 B cells. Transplant recipients were children who received TCRalphabeta/CD19-depleted allogeneic hematopoietic cell grafts. Libraries were built with PCR. The instrument given in TCRdb is Illumina HiSeq 2500. To normalize quantification of the TCRbeta repertoire, the TCR libraries were built with molecular barcoding that relied on unique molecular identifiers. Using fastp at Q25 and MiXCR, TCRdb reprocessed the public reads and kept productive beta chains. CDR3 protein sequences are deduplicated, and each keeps its most common genes and DNA. The table for this sample lists just under 250,000 distinct CDR3 sequences; roughly 26% of them were counted only once. 2% to 3% of the sample is held by the ten biggest clonotypes. Sequenced material: PBMCs, taken before TCRalphabeta/CD19-depleted stem cell transplant. The clonotype comes from a girl aged 2-10 years with Fanconi anemia, due to receive a stem cell transplant.

The DNA sequence reads TGTGCCAGCAGCTACGGACTAGCTGGAAACCAAGAGACCCAGTACTTC. The encoded protein is CASSYGLAGNQETQYF. The chain is assembled from TRBV7-9 and TRBJ2-5, with TRBD2 matching 8 junction bases. Spanning cysteine to phenylalanine, the CDR3 consists of 16 amino acids. Only the CDR3 DNA is retained, 48 bases long and in frame from the first base. CDR1 and CDR2, per the germline V gene (reference sequence), are SEHNR and FQNEAQ. After removal of 4 bases from V and 0 bases from J, the junction retains 7 bases not matched to a gene. Joined to the reference TRBV7-9 and TRBJ2-5 proteins, this CDR3 gives the full variable domain: DTGVSQNPRHKITKRGQNVTFRCDPISEHNRLYWYRQTLGQGPEFLTYFQNEAQLEKSRLLSDRFSAERPKGSFSTLEIQRTEQGDSAMYLCASSYGLAGNQETQYFGPGTRLLVL.